These 8 T cell receptor beta chains share one sample of origin, sequenced in a study of OX40 agonist ivuxolimab in advanced cancers. This table comes from immunoSEQ multiplex PCR, and its TCRdb copy is limited to in-frame clones, with some not included. The table has 100,000 to 110,000 clones, 85% to 95% seen once. This specimen consisted of CD4+ or CD8+ T cells sorted from blood, obtained in a trial of the OX40 agonist ivuxolimab. All receptors come from an adult with an advanced solid tumor such as melanoma, head and neck, liver or kidney cancer.

This clone has a single count. The chain recombines TRBV19 with TRBJ2-1, with 8 bases matching TRBD2. V shed 6 bases, J shed 5 bases, and the junction held 9 bases outside the gene matches. This CDR3 spans 15 amino acids. The V gene's germline CDR1 is LNHDA and CDR2 SQIVND (reference sequence). The CDR3 sequence is CASRRSGSRDNEQFF. The CDR3 DNA reads as TGTGCCAGTAGGAGGAGCGGGAGTAGGGACAATGAGCAGTTCTTC.

The rearrangement links TRBV5-4 to TRBJ2-3, with TRBD2 identical over 7 bases. J gave up 2 bases and V 5 bases, and 8 bases lay outside the gene matches. Germline-derived CDR1 and CDR2 are SGHNT and YYREEE (reference sequence). The CDR3 has 15 amino acids. The CDR3 nucleotides are TGTGCCAGCAGACGAACGGGGACTAACACAGATACGCAGTATTTT. Protein product: CASRRTGTNTDTQYF.

The rearrangement links TRBV4-3 to TRBJ2-3; 10 nucleotides align to TRBD1. Germline V gene lookup returns CDR1 LGHNA and CDR2 YSLEER. Germline trimming cut 5 bases from V and 1 base from J; bases unmatched to any gene: 6. The CDR3 consists of 16 residues. CDR3 in amino acids: CASSSPGTGGTDTQYF. The CDR3 DNA is TGCGCCAGCAGCTCCCCCGGGACAGGGGGCACAGATACGCAGTATTTT.

This chain links TRBV14 with TRBJ2-5, with TRBD2 identical over 10 bases. The J segment lost 5 bases and the V segment lost 4 bases, leaving 16 bases of the junction unmatched. The germline CDR1 and CDR2 sequences are SGHDN and FVKESK. CDR3 size: 18 residues. CDR3 nucleotides: TGTGCCAGCAGCCCCTCTCCCATTCAGCGGGAGGGGCGGGAGACCCAGTACTTC. Amino acids: CASSPSPIQREGRETQYF.

As regards this clone: The sample holds other DNA sequences that translate to the same CDR3. The rearrangement uses TRBV6-1 and TRBJ2-7; D is uncertain. The CDR3 contains 11 residues. CDR1 is MNHNS, CDR2 SASEGT, per germline. V was trimmed by 3 bases and J by 4 bases, leaving 4 bases between them. CDR3 residues: CASSDYYEQYF. The CDR3 region has the DNA TGTGCCAGCAGTGACTATTACGAGCAGTACTTC.

Points on this clone: One end of the junction is discordant with germline, which a read error may explain. The V gene is TRBV7-7, the J gene TRBJ2-5; the D call may be TRBD1 or TRBD2 (6 bases each). From germline, CDR1 is SSHAT and CDR2 FNYEAQ (reference sequence). This CDR3 is built from 14 residues. This CDR3 is CASSFSGGGETQYF. The CDR3 DNA reads TGTGCTAGCAGCTTTAGCGGAGGGGGAGAGACCCAGTACTTC.

The gene calls are TRBV6-6 and TRBJ2-7, with D unresolved. V was pared by 7 bases and J by 5 bases, with 21 bases between. The CDR3 length is 15 residues. The V gene's germline CDR1 is MNHNY and CDR2 SVGAGI (reference sequence). The CDR3 DNA reads as TGTGCCAGCACCTTTAAAGTAAGCTTTGGGAACGAGCAGTACTTC. Protein sequence: CASTFKVSFGNEQYF.

V is TRBV2 and J is TRBJ1-2; D is perhaps TRBD1 (6 bases). V was pared by 7 bases and J by 8 bases, with 14 bases between. Germline values: CDR1 SNHLY, CDR2 FYNNEI. This CDR3 spans 12 amino acids. Here the CDR3 reads CASMMTGEGYTF. CDR3 bases: TGTGCCAGCATGATGACAGGAGAGGGCTACACCTTC.